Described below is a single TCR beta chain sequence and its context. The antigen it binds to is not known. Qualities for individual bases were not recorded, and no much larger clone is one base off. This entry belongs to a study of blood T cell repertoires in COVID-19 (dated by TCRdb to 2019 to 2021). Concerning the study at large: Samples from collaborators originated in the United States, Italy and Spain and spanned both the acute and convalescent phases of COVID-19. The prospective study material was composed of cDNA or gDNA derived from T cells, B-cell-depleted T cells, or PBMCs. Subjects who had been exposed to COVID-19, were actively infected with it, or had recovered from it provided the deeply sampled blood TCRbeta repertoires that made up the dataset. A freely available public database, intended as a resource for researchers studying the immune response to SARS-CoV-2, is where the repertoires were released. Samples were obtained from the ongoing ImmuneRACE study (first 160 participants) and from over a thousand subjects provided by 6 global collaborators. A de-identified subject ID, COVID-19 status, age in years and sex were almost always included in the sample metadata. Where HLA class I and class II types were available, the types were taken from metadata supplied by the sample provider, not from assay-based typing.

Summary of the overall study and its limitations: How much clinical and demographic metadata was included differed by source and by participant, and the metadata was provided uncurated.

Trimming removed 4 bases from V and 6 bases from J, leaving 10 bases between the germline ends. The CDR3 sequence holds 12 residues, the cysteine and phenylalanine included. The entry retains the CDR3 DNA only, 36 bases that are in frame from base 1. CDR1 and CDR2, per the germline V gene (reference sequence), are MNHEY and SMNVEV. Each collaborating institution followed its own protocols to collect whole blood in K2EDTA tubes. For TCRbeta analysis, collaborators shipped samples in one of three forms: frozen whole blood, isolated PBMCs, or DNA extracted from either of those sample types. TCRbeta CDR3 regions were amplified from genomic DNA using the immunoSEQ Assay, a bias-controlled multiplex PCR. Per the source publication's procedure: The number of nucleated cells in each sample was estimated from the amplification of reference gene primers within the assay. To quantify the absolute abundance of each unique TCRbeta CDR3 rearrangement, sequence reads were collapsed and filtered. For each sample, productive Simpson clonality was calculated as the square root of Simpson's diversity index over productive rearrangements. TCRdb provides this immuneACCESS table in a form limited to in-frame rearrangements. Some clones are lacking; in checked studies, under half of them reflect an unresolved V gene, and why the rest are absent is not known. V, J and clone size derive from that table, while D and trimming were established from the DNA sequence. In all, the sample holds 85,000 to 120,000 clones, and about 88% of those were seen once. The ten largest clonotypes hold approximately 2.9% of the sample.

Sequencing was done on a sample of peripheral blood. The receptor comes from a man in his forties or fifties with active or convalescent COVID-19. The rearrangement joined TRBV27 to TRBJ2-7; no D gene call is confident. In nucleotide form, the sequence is TGTGCCAGCAGTTCGGTGCTCGGCGAGCAGTACTTC. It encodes CASSSVLGEQYF.